This T cell receptor beta chain emerged from a study of CD8+CD57+ T cells in acquired aplastic anemia. The sequenced patients had an expansion of CD8+CD57+ cells seen by flow cytometry. Every patient had severe acquired aplastic anemia. Blood samples were obtained from patients who had received no prior therapy. The study profiled TCR beta VDJ and CDR3 using genomic DNA as template. TCRdb reprocessed the reads via MiXCR and lists one record per CDR3 protein. The sample includes roughly 280,000 distinct CDR3 sequences, 45% to 65% of them seen just once. Germline trimming cut 1 base from V and 4 bases from J; bases unmatched to any gene: 8. The CDR3 runs 17 residues. Per germline, CDR1 KGHSH and CDR2 LQKENI.

Sequenced sample: sorted CD4+, CD8+, or CD8+CD57+ T cells (not recorded which) from PBMCs. This receptor was obtained from a human donor with aplastic anemia. The chain employs TRBV18 and TRBJ2-3, with 10 bases that match TRBD2. The CDR3 DNA reads TGTGCCAGCTCACCACTCCCTAGCGGGAGTCGGCCAGATACGCAGTATTTT. Translated, it gives CASSPLPSGSRPDTQYF.